This T cell receptor (beta chain) was captured in a study of cytomegalovirus exposure and HLA in healthy donors. Measured with immunoSEQ multiplex PCR; TCRdb has only the in-frame clones, and not every one. There are approximately 300,000 clones in the sample; about nine tenths occur only once, and around 0.84% lies in the top ten. The study's findings and limits: The study labeled under 200 TCR beta chains cytomegalovirus-associated.

Trimming cost V 4 bases and J 2 bases; bases outside gene matches: 5. CDR1 and CDR2 from the germline V gene are SGHNT and YYREEE (reference sequence). The length of the CDR3 is 14 residues. For this clone: Its specificity is unknown.

The sequence came from a woman between 18 and 29 years old in good health and CMV-seronegative. The sequencing sample was made of PBMCs. V and J are TRBV5-4 and TRBJ2-5; 7 nucleotides align to TRBD2. The CDR3, as DNA: TGTGCCAGCAGCCCCACGCGGGGGCAAGAGACCCAGTACTTC. Its protein product is CASSPTRGQETQYF.